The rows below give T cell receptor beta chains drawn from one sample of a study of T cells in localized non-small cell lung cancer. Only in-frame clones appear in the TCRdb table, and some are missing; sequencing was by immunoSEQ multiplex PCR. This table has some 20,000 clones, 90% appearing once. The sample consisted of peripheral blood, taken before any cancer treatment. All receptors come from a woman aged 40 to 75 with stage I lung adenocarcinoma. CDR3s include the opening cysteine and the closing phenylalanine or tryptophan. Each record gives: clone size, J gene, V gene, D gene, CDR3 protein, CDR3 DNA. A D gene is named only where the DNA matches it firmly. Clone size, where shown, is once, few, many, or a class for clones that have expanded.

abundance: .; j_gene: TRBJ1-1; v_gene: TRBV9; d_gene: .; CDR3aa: CASSVRGTTEAFF; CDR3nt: TGTGCCAGCAGCGTACGCGGGACCACTGAAGCTTTCTTT
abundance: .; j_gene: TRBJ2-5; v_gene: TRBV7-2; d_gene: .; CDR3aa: CASTLTAQGETQYF; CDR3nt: TGTGCCAGCACCCTTACGGCCCAGGGAGAGACCCAGTACTTC
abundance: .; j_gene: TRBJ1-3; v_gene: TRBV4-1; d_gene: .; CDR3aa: CASSQSRSSGNTIYF; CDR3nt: TGCGCCAGCAGCCAGTCACGGAGCTCTGGAAACACCATATATTTT
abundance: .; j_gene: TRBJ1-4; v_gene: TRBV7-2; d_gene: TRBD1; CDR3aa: CASSTDRGNEKLFF; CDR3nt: TGTGCCAGCAGCACGGACAGGGGGAATGAAAAACTGTTTTTT
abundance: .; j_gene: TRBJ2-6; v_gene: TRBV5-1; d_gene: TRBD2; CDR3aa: CASGASGSSGANVLTF; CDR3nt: TGCGCCAGCGGGGCTAGCGGTAGCTCTGGGGCCAACGTCCTGACTTTC
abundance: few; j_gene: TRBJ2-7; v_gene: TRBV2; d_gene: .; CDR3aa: CASRMQGNSYEQYF; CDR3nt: TGTGCCAGCCGAATGCAGGGAAACTCCTACGAGCAGTACTTC
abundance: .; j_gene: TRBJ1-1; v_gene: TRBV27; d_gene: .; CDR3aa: CASSLSRNTEAFF; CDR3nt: TGTGCCAGCAGTTTAAGCAGGAACACTGAAGCTTTCTTT
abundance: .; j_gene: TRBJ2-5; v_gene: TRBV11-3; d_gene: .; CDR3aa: CASSSLEVQETQYF; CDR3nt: TGTGCCAGCAGCTCCCTGGAGGTCCAAGAGACCCAGTACTTC
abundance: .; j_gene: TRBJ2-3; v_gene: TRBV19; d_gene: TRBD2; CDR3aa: CASSMTSGITDTQYF; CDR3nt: TGTGCCAGTAGTATGACTAGCGGGATCACAGATACGCAGTATTTT
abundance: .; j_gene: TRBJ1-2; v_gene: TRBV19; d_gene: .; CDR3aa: CASSMVLGGYTF; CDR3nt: TGTGCCAGTAGTATGGTGTTGGGTGGCTACACCTTC
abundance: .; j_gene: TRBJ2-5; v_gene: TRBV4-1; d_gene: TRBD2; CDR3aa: CASSQDPRRAGGGQETQYF; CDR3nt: TGCGCCAGCAGCCAAGACCCGAGGAGAGCGGGAGGCGGTCAAGAGACCCAGTACTTC
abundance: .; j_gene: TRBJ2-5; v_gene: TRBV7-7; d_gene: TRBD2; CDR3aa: CASSFSGPQETQYF; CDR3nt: TGTGCTAGCAGCTTTAGCGGGCCACAAGAGACCCAGTACTTC
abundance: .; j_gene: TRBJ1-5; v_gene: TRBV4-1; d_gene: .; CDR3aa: CASSPSGGTNQPQHF; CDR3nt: TGCGCCAGCAGCCCCAGCGGGGGGACTAATCAGCCCCAGCATTTT
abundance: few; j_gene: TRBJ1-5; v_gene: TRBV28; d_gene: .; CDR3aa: CASSLAEGRQPQHF; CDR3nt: TGTGCCAGCAGTTTGGCAGAGGGCAGGCAGCCCCAGCATTTT
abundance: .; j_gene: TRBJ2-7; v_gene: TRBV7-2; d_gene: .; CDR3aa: CASSATLDGYEQYF; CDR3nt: TGTGCCAGCAGCGCGACCTTGGACGGCTACGAGCAGTACTTC
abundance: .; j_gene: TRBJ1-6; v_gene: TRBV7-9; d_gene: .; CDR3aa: CASSSGVSPLHF; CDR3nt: TGTGCCAGCAGCTCAGGGGTCTCACCCCTCCACTTT
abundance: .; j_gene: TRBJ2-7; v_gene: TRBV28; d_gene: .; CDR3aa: CASSLPGFNEQYF; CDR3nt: TGTGCCAGCAGTTTACCGGGGTTCAACGAGCAGTACTTC
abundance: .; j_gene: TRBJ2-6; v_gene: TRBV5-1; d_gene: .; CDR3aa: CASSTGFMGGANVLTF; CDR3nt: TGCGCCAGCAGCACAGGGTTTATGGGTGGGGCCAACGTCCTGACTTTC
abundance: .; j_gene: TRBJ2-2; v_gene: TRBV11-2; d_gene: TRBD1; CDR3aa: CASRTSRGLNTGELFF; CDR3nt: TGTGCCAGCAGAACCTCCAGGGGGTTGAACACCGGGGAGCTGTTTTTT
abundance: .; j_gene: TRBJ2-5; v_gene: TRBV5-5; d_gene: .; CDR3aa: CASSVGHLGGETQYF; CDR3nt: TGTGCCAGCAGCGTGGGCCACCTGGGGGGAGAGACCCAGTACTTC
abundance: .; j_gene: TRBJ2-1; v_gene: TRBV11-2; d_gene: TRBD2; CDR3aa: CASSLGGTRGTYNEQFF; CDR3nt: TGTGCCAGCAGCTTAGGGGGGACTAGGGGGACCTACAATGAGCAGTTCTTC
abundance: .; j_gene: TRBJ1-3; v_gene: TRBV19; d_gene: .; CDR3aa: CASSWSSSGNTIYF; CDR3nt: TGTGCCAGTAGTTGGAGCTCCTCTGGAAACACCATATATTTT
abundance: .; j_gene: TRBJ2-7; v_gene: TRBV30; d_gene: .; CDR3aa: CAWRELAGVRYEQYF; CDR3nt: TGTGCCTGGAGGGAACTAGCCGGAGTGCGCTACGAGCAGTACTTC
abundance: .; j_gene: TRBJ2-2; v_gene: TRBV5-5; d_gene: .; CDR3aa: CASSPSPGTGELFF; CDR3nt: TGTGCCAGCAGCCCCTCCCCCGGGACCGGGGAGCTGTTTTTT